This T cell receptor beta chain originates from a study of T cell responses to AZD1222 COVID-19 vaccine. Data came from immunoSEQ multiplex PCR; TCRdb stores just in-frame clones and leaves some out. This table holds over 120,000 clones, over 75% found once. Note on this clone: A single base separates this from a much larger clone, so it may be a read error.

Germline-derived CDR1 and CDR2 are MNHNY and SVGAGI (reference sequence). The CDR3 has 12 amino acids. V lost 6 bases, J lost 3 bases, and 8 bases lay in between. This chain connects TRBV6-6 to TRBJ1-2; no firm D call. This TCR derives from an adult who received the MenACWY meningococcal vaccine as a control. Sequencing was performed on peripheral blood, taken 28 days after the second dose of the MenACWY control vaccine. CDR3 region: CASSSGDYGYTF. The CDR3 region has the DNA TGTGCCAGCAGCTCCGGGGACTATGGCTACACCTTC.